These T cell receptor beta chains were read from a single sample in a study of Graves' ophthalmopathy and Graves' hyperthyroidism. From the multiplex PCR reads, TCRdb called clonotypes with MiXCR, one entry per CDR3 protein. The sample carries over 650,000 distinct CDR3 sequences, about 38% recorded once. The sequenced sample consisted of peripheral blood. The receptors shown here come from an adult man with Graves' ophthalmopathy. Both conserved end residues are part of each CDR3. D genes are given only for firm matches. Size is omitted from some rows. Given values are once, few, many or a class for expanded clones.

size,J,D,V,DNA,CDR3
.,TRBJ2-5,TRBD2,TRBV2,TGTGCCTGGAGAAGAGGGACTAGGGGAGAAGAGACCCAGTACTTC,CAWRRGTRGEETQYF
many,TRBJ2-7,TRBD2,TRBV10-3,TGTGCCATCAGACGGGGACTAGATACCTACGAGCAGTACTTC,CAIRRGLDTYEQYF
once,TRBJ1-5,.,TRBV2,TGTGCCAGTAGTATAGATCTTCTGAAAAAGTATCAGCCCCAGCATTTT,CASSIDLLKKYQPQHF
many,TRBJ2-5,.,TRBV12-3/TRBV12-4,TGTGCCAGCAGTTCGAGCGGCCCAACAGTCTTC,CASSSSGPTVF
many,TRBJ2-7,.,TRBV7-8,TGTGCCAGCAGCCAAGAACGAGCGGGCAATCTCGAGCAGTACTTC,CASSQERAGNLEQYF
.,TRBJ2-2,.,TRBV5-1,TGCGCCAGCAGCCGATCGGGTTTGGCGGGGACGAACACCGGGGAGCTGTTTTTT,CASSRSGLAGTNTGELFF
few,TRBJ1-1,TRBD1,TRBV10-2,TGCGCCAGCAGTGAGGACGCAGGGGGCTACACTGAAGCTTTCTTT,CASSEDAGGYTEAFF
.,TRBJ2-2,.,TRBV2,TGTGCCAGCAGCCCGGACAGCGCGAACACCGGGGAGCTGTTTTTT,CASSPDSANTGELFF
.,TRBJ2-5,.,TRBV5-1,TGCGCCAGCAGCTCCAGTCCACCCAGTGAGACCCAGTACTTC,CASSSSPPSETQYF
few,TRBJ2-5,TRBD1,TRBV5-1,TGCGCCAGTTCTCCCGGGGGACAGGGGTCGGAGACCCAGTACTTC,CASSPGGQGSETQYF
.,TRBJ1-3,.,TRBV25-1,TGTGCCAGCAGCGACAGTTACTCTGGAAACACCATATATTTT,CASSDSYSGNTIYF
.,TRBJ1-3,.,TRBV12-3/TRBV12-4,TGTGCCAGCAGTTTATGGGGGGGCCCCTCTGGAAACACCATATATTTT,CASSLWGGPSGNTIYF
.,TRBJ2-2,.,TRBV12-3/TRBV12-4,TGTGCCAGCAGTTTTCCCTCCGGGGAGCTGTTTTTT,CASSFPSGELFF
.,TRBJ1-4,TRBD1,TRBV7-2,TGTGCCAGCAGCTTAGGGGACAGGCCAGCAACTAATGAAAAACTGTTTTTT,CASSLGDRPATNEKLFF
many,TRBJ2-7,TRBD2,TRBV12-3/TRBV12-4,TGTGCCAGCAGCCTGGGACTAGCGGGAGGGAACGAGCAGTACTTC,CASSLGLAGGNEQYF
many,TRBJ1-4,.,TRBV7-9,TGTGCCAGCAGCCGGGATGAAAAACTGTTTTTT,CASSRDEKLFF
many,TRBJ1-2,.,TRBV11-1,TGTGCCAGCAGCTACGGACAAGGGCTCTATGGCTTCTACACCTTC,CASSYGQGLYGFYTF
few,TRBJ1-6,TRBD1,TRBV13,TGTGCCAGCAGCTACCGGACAGGGGCTGTCGCGGCCCTCCACTTT,CASSYRTGAVAALHF
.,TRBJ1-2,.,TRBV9,TGCGCCAGCAGCGTCGGGACTCCGTGGGACAATGGCTACACCTTC,CASSVGTPWDNGYTF
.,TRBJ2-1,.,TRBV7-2,TGTGCCAGCAGGTCCGGTGGGGGGTCCAATGAGCAGTTCTTC,CASRSGGGSNEQFF
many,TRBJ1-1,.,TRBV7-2,TGTGCCAGCAGCCCCGGTTTGTGGAGCACTGAAGCTTTCTTT,CASSPGLWSTEAFF
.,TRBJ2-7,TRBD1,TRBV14,TGTGCCAGCAGCCAAGCTGGGACAGGCTACGAGCAGTACTTC,CASSQAGTGYEQYF
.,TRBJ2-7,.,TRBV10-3,TGTGCCAGCAGTTTATTTCAGGACCACTACGAGCAGTACTTC,CASSLFQDHYEQYF
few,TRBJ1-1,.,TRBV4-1,TGCGCCAGCAGCCCACGGGACGACACTGAAGCTTTCTTT,CASSPRDDTEAFF
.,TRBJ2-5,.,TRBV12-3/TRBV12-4,TGTGCCAGCAGTTTAGGTGGGACACCCGAAGAGACCCAGTACTTC,CASSLGGTPEETQYF
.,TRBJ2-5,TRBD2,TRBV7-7,TGTGCTAGCAGCTTAGCAGGGACTAGGCAAGAGACCCAGTACTTC,CASSLAGTRQETQYF
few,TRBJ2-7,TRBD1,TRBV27,TGTGCCAGCAGTCCCGGGACAGGGATCCACGAGCAGTACTTC,CASSPGTGIHEQYF
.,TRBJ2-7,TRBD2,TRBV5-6,TGTGCCAGCAGCTTGACCCGAGGCGGGAGTCGATACGAGCAGTACTTC,CASSLTRGGSRYEQYF
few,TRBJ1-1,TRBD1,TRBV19,TGTGCCAGTAGTATGGACAGGGCTCAAGTAGGTAACACTGAAGCTTTCTTT,CASSMDRAQVGNTEAFF
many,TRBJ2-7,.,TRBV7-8,TGTGCCAGCAGCTTAGACGGGTCCTCCTACGAGCAGTACTTC,CASSLDGSSYEQYF
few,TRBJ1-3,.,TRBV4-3,TGCGCCAGCAGCCAAGATACGGGATCTGGAAACACCATATATTTT,CASSQDTGSGNTIYF
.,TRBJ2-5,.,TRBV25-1,TGTGCCAGCAGTGAATTAAGTCAGCAAGAGACCCAGTACTTC,CASSELSQQETQYF
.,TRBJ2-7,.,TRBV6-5,TGTGCCAGCTCACCACCGCGGGCGGGGGAGCAGTACTTC,CASSPPRAGEQYF
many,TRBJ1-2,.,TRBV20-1,TGCAGTGCAGCGAACTATGGCTACACCTTC,CSAANYGYTF
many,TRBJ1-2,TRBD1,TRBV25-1,TGTGCCAGCAAAGGACAGGGGACTAACTATGGCTACACCTTC,CASKGQGTNYGYTF
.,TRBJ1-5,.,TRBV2,TGTGCCAGCGCCACGGGGGGGCGGAATCGGCCCCAGCATTTT,CASATGGRNRPQHF
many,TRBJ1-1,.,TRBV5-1,TGCGCCAGCAGCTCCGCTGACCGGAGGACTGAAGCTTTCTTT,CASSSADRRTEAFF
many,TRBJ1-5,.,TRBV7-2,TGTGCCAGCAGCTCCCCCACAGGGAATCAGCCCCAGCATTTT,CASSSPTGNQPQHF
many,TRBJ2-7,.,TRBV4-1,TGCGCCAGCAGCCAAGAGGGCGAGCAGTACTTC,CASSQEGEQYF
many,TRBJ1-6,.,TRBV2,TGTGCCAGCAGCGGGTACTCCTATAATTCACCCCTCCACTTT,CASSGYSYNSPLHF
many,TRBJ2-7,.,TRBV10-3,TGTGCCATCAGTGGCCCGGCCGGACTGAGCTCCTACGAGCAGTACTTC,CAISGPAGLSSYEQYF
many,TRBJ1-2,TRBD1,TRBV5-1,TGCGCCAGCAGAGGTAGAACAGGGGAATTATATGGCTACACCTTC,CASRGRTGELYGYTF
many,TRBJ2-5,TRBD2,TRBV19,TGTGCCAGTAGCTTAGGGACTAGCGGGAGGGCCAGGGAGACCCAGTACTTC,CASSLGTSGRARETQYF
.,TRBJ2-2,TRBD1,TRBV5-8,TGTGCCAGCAGACATACCGGGACAGGGGTGACCGGGGAGCTGTTTTTT,CASRHTGTGVTGELFF
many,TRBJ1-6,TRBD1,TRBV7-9,TGTGCCAGCAGCTTAATCGGACAGGGGGTCTCACCCCTCCACTTT,CASSLIGQGVSPLHF
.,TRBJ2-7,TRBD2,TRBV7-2,TGTGCCAGCAGGGGAGCTAGCGGGGGTCGGTATGAGCAGTACTTC,CASRGASGGRYEQYF
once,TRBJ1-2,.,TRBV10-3,TGTGCCATCAGTGCTAGGGACGGAGCGAACTATGGCTACACCTTC,CAISARDGANYGYTF
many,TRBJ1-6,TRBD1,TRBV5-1,TGCGCCAGCAGCGGAGGACAGGGAGGCAATTCACCCCTCCACTTT,CASSGGQGGNSPLHF
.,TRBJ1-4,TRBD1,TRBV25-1,TGTGCCAGCAGTGAACGGGGGACAGGTCGATTCCGGTCGATGTTTTTT,CASSERGTGRFRSMFF
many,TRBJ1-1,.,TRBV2,TGTGCCAGCAAGTCGGGTCTGAACACTGAAGCTTTCTTT,CASKSGLNTEAFF
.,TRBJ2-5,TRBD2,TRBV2,TGTGCCAGCAGCCGACTAGCGGGGGAGCAAGAGACCCAGTACTTC,CASSRLAGEQETQYF
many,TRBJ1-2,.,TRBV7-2,TGTGCCAGCAGCTTAAAGGCGGGGGGTTCATATGGCTACACCTTC,CASSLKAGGSYGYTF